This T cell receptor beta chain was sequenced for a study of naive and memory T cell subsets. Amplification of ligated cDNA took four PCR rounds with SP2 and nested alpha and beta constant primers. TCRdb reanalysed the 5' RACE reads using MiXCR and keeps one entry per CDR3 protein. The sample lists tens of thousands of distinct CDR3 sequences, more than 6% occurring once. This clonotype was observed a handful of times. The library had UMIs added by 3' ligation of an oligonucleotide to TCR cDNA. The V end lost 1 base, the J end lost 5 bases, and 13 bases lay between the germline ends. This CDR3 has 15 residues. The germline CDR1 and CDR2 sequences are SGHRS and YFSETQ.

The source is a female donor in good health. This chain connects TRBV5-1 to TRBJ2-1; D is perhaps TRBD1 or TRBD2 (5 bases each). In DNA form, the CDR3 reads TGCGCCAGCAGCTTGTTGTCAGGGAGCCACAATGAGCAGTTCTTC. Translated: CASSLLSGSHNEQFF.